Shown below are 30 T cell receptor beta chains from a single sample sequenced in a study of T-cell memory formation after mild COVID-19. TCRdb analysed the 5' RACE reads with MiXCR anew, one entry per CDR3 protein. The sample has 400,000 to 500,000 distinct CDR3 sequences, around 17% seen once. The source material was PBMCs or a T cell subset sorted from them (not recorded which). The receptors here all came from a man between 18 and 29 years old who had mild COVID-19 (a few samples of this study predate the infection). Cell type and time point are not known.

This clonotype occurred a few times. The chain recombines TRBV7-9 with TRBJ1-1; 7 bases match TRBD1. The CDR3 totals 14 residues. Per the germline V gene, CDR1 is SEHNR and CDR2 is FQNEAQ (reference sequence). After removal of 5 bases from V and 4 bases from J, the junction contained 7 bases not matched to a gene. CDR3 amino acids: CASSAQGGVTEAFF. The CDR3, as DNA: TGTGCCAGCAGCGCTCAGGGGGGAGTCACTGAAGCTTTCTTT. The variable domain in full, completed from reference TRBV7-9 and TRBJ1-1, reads DTGVSQNPRHKITKRGQNVTFRCDPISEHNRLYWYRQTLGQGPEFLTYFQNEAQLEKSRLLSDRFSAERPKGSFSTLEIQRTEQGDSAMYLCASSAQGGVTEAFFGQGTRLTVV.

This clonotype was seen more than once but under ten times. The CDR3 sequence is CASSSLTLDTQYF. For the CDR3, the DNA is TGTGCCAGCAGTTCATTAACTTTGGATACGCAGTATTTT. The chain joins TRBV27 to TRBJ2-3; D unclear. Deletions cut 4 bases from V and 6 bases from J, with 11 bases between. The CDR3 contains 13 residues. CDR1 and CDR2 from the germline V gene are MNHEY and SMNVEV (reference sequence).

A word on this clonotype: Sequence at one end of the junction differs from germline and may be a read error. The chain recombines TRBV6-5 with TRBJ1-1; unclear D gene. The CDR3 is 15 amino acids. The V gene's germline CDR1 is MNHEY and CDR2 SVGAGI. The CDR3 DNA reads TGTGCCAGCAGTTACTCGATGGGTACTTGGGCTGAGGCTTTCTTT. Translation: CASSYSMGTWAEAFF.

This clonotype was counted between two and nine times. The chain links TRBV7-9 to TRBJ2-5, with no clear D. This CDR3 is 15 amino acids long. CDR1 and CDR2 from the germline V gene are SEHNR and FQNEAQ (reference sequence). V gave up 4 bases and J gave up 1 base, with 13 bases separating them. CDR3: CASSSARLSQETQYF. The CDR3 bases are TGTGCCAGCAGCTCCGCCCGGCTAAGCCAAGAGACCCAGTACTTC.

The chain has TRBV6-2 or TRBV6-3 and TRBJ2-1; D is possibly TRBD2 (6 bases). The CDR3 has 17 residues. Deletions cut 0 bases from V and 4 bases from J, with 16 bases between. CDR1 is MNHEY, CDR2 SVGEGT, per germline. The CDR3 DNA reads TGTGCCAGCAGTTACTCCCGGGACTCGGGTCTTTACAATGAGCAGTTCTTC. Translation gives CASSYSRDSGLYNEQFF.

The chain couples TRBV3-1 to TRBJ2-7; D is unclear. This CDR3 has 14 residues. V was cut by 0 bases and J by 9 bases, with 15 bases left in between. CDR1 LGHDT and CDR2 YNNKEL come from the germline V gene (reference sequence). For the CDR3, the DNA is TGTGCCAGCAGCCAAGACCAAGAACCCCTAAGGCAGTACTTC. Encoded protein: CASSQDQEPLRQYF.

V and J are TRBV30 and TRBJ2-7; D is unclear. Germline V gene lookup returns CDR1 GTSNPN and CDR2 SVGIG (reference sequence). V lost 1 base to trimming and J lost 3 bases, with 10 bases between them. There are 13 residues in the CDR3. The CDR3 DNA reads TGTGCCTGGAGTGGGTACCCAGACTACGAGCAGTACTTC. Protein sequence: CAWSGYPDYEQYF. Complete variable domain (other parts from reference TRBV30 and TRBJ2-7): SQTIHQWPATLVQPVGSPLSLECTVEGTSNPNLYWYRQAAGRGLQLLFYSVGIGQISSEVPQNLSASRPQDRQFILSSKKLLLSDSGFYLCAWSGYPDYEQYFGPGTRLTVT.

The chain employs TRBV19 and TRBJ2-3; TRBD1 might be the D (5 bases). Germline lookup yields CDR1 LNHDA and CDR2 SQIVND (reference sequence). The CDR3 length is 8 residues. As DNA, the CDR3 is TGTGGGGGCGCCGGGCAGTATTTT. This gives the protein CGGAGQYF.

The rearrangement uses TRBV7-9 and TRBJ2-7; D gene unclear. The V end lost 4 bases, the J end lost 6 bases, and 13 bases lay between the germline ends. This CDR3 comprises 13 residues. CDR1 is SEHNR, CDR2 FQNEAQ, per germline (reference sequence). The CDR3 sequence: CASSSPESVEQYV. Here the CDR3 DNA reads TGTGCCAGCAGCTCTCCAGAGTCGGTCGAGCAGTACGTC.

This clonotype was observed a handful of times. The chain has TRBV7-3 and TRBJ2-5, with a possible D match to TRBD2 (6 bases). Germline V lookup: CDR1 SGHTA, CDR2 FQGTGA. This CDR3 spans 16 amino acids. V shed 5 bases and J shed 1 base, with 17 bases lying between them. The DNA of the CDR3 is TGTGCCAGCAGCGCGGTGGACCGGGGGACCCAAGAGACCCAGTACTTC. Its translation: CASSAVDRGTQETQYF.

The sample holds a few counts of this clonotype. The CDR3 nucleotides read TGTGCCAGCAGCTTAGGGTTTGAGCAGTTCTTC. Protein sequence: CASSLGFEQFF. V gene TRBV7-9 combines with J gene TRBJ2-1; no reliable D call. Germline CDR1 and CDR2: SEHNR and FQNEAQ (reference sequence). Deletions cut 1 base from V and 9 bases from J, with 4 bases between. CDR3 length: 11 amino acids.

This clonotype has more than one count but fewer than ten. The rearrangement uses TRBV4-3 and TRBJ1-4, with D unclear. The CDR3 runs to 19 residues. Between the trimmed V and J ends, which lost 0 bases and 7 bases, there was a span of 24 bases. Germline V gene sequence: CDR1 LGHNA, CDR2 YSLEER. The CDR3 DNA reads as TGCGCCAGCAGCCAAGATCCTCGGACGGAACTTAGGCTAGGTGAAAAACTGTTTTTT. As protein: CASSQDPRTELRLGEKLFF.

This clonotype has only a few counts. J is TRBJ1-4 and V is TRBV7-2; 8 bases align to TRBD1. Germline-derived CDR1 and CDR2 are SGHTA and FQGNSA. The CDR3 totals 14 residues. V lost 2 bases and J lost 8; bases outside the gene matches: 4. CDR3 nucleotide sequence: TGTGCCAGCAGCTTATACCAGGGGGCGGAAAAACTGTTTTTT. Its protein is CASSLYQGAEKLFF.

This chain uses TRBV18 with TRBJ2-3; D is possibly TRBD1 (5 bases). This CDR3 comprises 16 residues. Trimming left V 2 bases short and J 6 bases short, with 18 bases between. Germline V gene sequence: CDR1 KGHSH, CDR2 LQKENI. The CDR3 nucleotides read TGTGCCAGCTCACCATTCGGCCTCGACAGTTCGGATACGCAGTATTTT. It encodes CASSPFGLDSSDTQYF.

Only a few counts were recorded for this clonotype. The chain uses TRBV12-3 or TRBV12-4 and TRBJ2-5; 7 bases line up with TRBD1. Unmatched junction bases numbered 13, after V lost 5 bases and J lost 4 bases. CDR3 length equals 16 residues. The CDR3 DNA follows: TGTGCCAGCAGTGAACAGGGGATGTCACACGGAGAGACCCAGTACTTC. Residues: CASSEQGMSHGETQYF.

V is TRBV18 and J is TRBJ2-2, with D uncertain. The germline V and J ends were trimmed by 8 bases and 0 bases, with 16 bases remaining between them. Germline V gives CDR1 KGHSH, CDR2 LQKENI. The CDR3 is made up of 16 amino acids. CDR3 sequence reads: CASTYWIAANTGELFF. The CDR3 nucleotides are TGTGCCAGCACCTACTGGATCGCCGCGAACACCGGGGAGCTGTTTTTT.

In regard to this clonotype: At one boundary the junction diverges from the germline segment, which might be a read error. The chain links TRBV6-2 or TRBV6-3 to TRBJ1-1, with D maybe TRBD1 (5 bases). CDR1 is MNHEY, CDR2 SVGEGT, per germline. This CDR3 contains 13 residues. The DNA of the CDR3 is TGTGCCATTTCCCGGGGGGTAAAGACTGAAGATTTCTTT. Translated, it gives CAISRGVKTEDFF.

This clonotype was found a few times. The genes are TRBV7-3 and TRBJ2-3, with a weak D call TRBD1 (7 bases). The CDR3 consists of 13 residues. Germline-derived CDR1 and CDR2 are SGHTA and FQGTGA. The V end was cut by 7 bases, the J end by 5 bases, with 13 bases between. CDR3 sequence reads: CASKQGGEDTQYF. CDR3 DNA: TGTGCCAGCAAGCAGGGGGGCGAAGATACGCAGTATTTT.

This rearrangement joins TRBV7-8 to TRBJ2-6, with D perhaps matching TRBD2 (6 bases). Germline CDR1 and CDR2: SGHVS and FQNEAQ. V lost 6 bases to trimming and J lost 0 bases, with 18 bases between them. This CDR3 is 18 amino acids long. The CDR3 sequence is CASSSVRGRNSGANVLTF. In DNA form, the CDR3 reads TGTGCCAGCAGTTCTGTGCGGGGACGGAACTCTGGGGCCAACGTCCTGACTTTC.

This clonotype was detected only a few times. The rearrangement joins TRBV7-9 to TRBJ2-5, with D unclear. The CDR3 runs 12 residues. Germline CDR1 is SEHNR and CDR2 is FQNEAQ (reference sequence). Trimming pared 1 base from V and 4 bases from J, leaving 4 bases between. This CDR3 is CASSLVIETQYF. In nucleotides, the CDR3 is TGTGCCAGCAGCTTAGTCATAGAGACCCAGTACTTC.

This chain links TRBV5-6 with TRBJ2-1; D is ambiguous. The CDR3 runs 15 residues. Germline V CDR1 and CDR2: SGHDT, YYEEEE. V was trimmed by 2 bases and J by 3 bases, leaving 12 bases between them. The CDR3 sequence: CASSFGPTNYNEQFF. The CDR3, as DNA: TGTGCCAGCAGCTTCGGACCCACCAACTACAATGAGCAGTTCTTC.

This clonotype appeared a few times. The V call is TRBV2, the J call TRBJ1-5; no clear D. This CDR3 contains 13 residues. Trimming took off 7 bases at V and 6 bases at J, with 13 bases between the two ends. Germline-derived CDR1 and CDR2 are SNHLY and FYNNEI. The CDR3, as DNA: TGTGCCAGCAATAACGTATGGGGTCAGCCCCAGCATTTT. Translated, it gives CASNNVWGQPQHF.

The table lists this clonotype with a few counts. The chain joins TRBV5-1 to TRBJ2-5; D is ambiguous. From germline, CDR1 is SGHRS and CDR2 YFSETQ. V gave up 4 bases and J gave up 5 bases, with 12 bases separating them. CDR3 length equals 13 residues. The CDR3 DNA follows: TGCGCCAGCAGCCTGGACGTTGCGGAGACCCAGTACTTC. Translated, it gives CASSLDVAETQYF.

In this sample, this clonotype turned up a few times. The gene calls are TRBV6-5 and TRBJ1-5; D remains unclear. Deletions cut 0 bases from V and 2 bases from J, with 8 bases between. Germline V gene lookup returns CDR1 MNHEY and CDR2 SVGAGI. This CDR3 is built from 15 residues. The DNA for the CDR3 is TGTGCCAGCAGTTACTCAAGGAATGGCAATCAGCCCCAGCATTTT. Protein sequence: CASSYSRNGNQPQHF.

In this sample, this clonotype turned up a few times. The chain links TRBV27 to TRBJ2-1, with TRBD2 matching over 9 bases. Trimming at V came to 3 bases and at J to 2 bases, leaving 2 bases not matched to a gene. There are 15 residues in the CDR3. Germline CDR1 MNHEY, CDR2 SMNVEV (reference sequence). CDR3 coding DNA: TGTGCCAGCAGTTTCGGCGGGGGGGCCTACAATGAGCAGTTCTTC. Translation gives CASSFGGGAYNEQFF.

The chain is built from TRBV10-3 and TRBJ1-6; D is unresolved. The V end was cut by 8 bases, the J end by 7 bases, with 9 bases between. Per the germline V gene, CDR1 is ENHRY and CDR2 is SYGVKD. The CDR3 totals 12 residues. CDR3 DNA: TGTGCCATCCGGCGTGAAAATTCACCCCTCCACTTT. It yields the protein CAIRRENSPLHF.

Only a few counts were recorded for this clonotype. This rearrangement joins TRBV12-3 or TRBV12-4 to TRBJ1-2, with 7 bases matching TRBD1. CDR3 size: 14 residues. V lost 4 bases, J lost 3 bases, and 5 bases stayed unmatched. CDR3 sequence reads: CASSSRGIDYGYTF. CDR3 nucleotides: TGTGCCAGCAGTTCCAGGGGGATTGACTATGGCTACACCTTC.

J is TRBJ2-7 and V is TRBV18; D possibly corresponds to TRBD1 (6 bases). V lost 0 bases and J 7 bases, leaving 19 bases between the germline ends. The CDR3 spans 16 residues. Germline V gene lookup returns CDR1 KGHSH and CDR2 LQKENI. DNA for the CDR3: TGTGCCAGCTCACCACCGAATCAAGGGGGATCACGGGAGCAGTACTTC. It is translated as CASSPPNQGGSREQYF.

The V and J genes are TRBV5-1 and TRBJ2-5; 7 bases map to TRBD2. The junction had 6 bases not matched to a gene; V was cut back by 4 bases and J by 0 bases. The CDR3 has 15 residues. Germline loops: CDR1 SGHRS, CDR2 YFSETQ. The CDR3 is CASSGGGVYQETQYF. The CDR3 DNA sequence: TGCGCCAGCAGCGGCGGGGGAGTGTACCAAGAGACCCAGTACTTC.

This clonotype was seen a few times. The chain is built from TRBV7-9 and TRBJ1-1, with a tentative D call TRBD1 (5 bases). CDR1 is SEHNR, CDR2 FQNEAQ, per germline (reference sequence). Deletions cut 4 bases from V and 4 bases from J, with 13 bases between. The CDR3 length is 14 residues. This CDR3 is CASSSTTGVTEAFF. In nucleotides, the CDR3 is TGTGCCAGCAGCTCGACGACGGGGGTCACTGAAGCTTTCTTT.